A single sample is the source of the 24 T cell receptor beta chains below, sequenced in a study of tumor-infiltrating lymphocytes in primary liver carcinoma. Blood RNA came from unsorted whole blood; germline DNA was also extracted. Starting from 500 ng of total RNA, TCR beta cDNA was produced with a primer in the constant region. Library construction for TCR beta comprised three nested multiplex PCR rounds performed with slightly modified ARM-PCR. For roughly 11 cycles apiece, the opening two PCR rounds ran with TRBV1-TRBV30 forward primers and a C-beta reverse primer. Using its own MiXCR run on the multiplex PCR reads, TCRdb lists one record per CDR3 protein. The sample holds about 320,000 distinct CDR3 sequences, roughly 60% seen once. Sample: peripheral blood. The receptors shown here come from a woman in her thirties with primary liver carcinoma and hepatitis B virus infection.

Concerning this clonotype: This sequence may be a read error, since a much larger clone differs from it by one base. The chain links TRBV7-8 to TRBJ1-5, with D uncertain. The length of the CDR3 is 14 residues. The germline V gene has CDR1 SGHVS and CDR2 FQNEAQ. As DNA, the CDR3 is TGTGCCAGCAGCTTAGGAGGTTACAATCAGCCCCAGGATTTT. Residues: CASSLGGYNQPQDF.

This clonotype has only a few counts. V usage is TRBV7-9 and J usage is TRBJ2-2; D gene unclear. The germline CDR1 and CDR2 sequences are SEHNR and FQNEAQ (reference sequence). V was shortened by 6 bases and J by 7 bases, with 15 bases between the two germline ends. CDR3 length: 14 residues. The chain's CDR3 is CASRRRQDGGELFF. In DNA, the CDR3 is TGTGCCAGCAGACGGCGACAAGATGGCGGGGAGCTGTTTTTT.

V and J are TRBV11-3 and TRBJ1-3, with no clear D. CDR1 is SGHNT, CDR2 YENEEA, per germline. This CDR3 spans 13 amino acids. V gave up 9 bases and J gave up 2 bases, with 11 bases separating them. CDR3 in DNA: TGTGCCAGAAGCACGAGGACTGGAAACACCATATATTTT. Protein product: CARSTRTGNTIYF. Complete variable domain (other parts from reference TRBV11-3 and TRBJ1-3): EAGVVQSPRYKIIEKKQPVAFWCNPISGHNTLYWYLQNLGQGPELLIRYENEEAVDDSQLPKDRFSAERLKGVDSTLKIQPAELGDSAVYLCARSTRTGNTIYFGEGSWLTVV.

Concerning this clonotype: A much larger clone lies a single base off, so this may be a read error. V usage is TRBV29-1 and J usage is TRBJ2-7; 8 nucleotides align to TRBD1. The ends lost 1 base at V and 5 bases at J; junction bases unmatched: 10. The CDR3 is 15 residues long. CDR1 is SQVTM and CDR2 is ANQGSEA in the germline V gene. CDR3 sequence: CSVEAYQGATNEQYF. CDR3 sequence (DNA): TGCAGCGTTGAAGCGTACCAGGGGGCGACGAACGAGCAGTACTTC.

Worth noting for this clonotype: A much more abundant neighbour one base away suggests this may be a read error. CDR3 DNA sequence: TGCGCCGGCAGCCCCAGGGTCGCGGACGGCTACACCTTC. This encodes CAGSPRVADGYTF. This chain connects TRBV4-3 to TRBJ1-2, with D possibly matching TRBD1 (5 bases). This CDR3 has 13 amino acids. Germline V gene lookup returns CDR1 LGHNA and CDR2 YSLEER.

As regards this clonotype: At one end the junction does not follow the germline gene, possibly because of a read error. The chain uses TRBV4-3 and TRBJ2-3; no definite D call. CDR3 length: 18 amino acids. Germline V gene data show CDR1 as LGHNA and CDR2 as YSLEER. CDR3 loop: CANSQWVWLGDPDDMQYF. The DNA for the CDR3 is TGCGCCAACAGCCAGTGGGTCTGGCTGGGTGATCCCGATGATATGCAGTATTTT.

Of note for this clonotype: Its ends do not fully match the called genes, so a read error is possible. The CDR3 DNA reads as TGTGCCAGCGGCTTAGAAAGCGGGAGTAACGGCGAGCAGTACTTC. This codes for CASGLESGSNGEQYF. The chain links TRBV11-2 to TRBJ2-5; 8 nucleotides match TRBD2. The J call is uncertain, as TRBJ2-7 better fits the DNA end. The CDR3 has 15 amino acids. Germline V gene data show CDR1 as SGHAT and CDR2 as FQNNGV.

This clonotype was found a few times. The chain employs TRBV6-5 and TRBJ2-1; TRBD1 is a possible D gene (6 bases). This CDR3 region has 11 residues. The germline V gene has CDR1 MNHEY and CDR2 SVGAGI. Deletions cut 5 bases from V and 13 bases from J, with 12 bases between. The CDR3, as DNA: TGTGCCAGCAGTACCGAGACAGGCCAGTTCTTC. It encodes CASSTETGQFF.

This clonotype showed up just once. A read error may explain this, as a much larger clone is one base away. This chain's CDR3 is CSVVGKYGYTF. Here the CDR3 DNA reads TGCAGCGTTGTCGGGAAGTATGGCTACACCTTC. The chain couples TRBV29-1 to TRBJ1-2, with D unresolved. Between the trimmed V and J ends, which lost 4 bases and 5 bases, there was a span of 8 bases. The CDR3 is 11 amino acids. Germline V gene lookup returns CDR1 SQVTM and CDR2 ANQGSEA.

The V gene is TRBV12-3 or TRBV12-4, the J gene TRBJ2-1, with 10 bases matching TRBD2. Losses at the gene ends were 7 bases for V and 4 bases for J; bases not matched to a gene: 10. The CDR3 loop spans 16 amino acids. The CDR3 region is CASIRQGTSAYNEQFF. In DNA form, the CDR3 reads TGTGCCAGCATCCGACAGGGGACTAGCGCTTACAATGAGCAGTTCTTC.

This clonotype has just a few counts. This chain uses TRBV13 with TRBJ2-3, with D tentatively TRBD2 (5 bases). The ends were cut back, 3 bases at V and 5 bases at J, with 9 bases in the middle. CDR1 PRHDT and CDR2 FYEKMQ come from the germline V gene (reference sequence). The CDR3 is 13 amino acids. The CDR3 sequence is CASSFGRGDTQYF. CDR3 coding DNA: TGTGCCAGCAGCTTTGGTCGGGGAGATACGCAGTATTTT.

This sequence joins TRBV11-2 and TRBJ1-3; 9 bases are a match to TRBD1. Trimming removed 7 bases from V and 4 bases from J; junction bases left unmatched: 20. CDR1 and CDR2 (germline): SGHAT, FQNNGV. The CDR3 has 19 amino acids. The CDR3 DNA follows: TGTGCCAGCAATAACAGCGGGGACAGGGAAGGGTTGAGAGGAAACACCATATATTTT. It yields the protein CASNNSGDREGLRGNTIYF.

This clonotype was recorded at least ten times. The genes are TRBV4-2 and TRBJ1-4; 9 bases match TRBD1. V was pared by 3 bases and J by 7 bases, with 6 bases of the junction left unmatched. The CDR3 totals 15 residues. Germline V CDR1 and CDR2: LGHNA, YNFKEQ. CDR3 in amino acids: CASSQDRTGVEKLFF. Written as DNA, the CDR3 is TGTGCCAGCAGCCAGGATCGGACAGGGGTTGAAAAACTGTTTTTT.

The chain employs TRBV5-4 and TRBJ2-1; possible D gene TRBD2, 6 bases. Per the germline V gene, CDR1 is SGHNT and CDR2 is YYREEE (reference sequence). The V end was cut by 6 bases, the J end by 7 bases, with 20 bases between. The CDR3 contains 15 residues. The CDR3 coding sequence is TGTGCCAGCAACGAACGGAGGGCCTACGTGAATGAGCAGTTCTTC. Translation gives CASNERRAYVNEQFF.

Note on this clonotype: At one boundary the junction diverges from the germline segment, which might be a read error. The V call is TRBV6-2 or TRBV6-3, the J call TRBJ2-4, with unresolved D. This CDR3 region has 14 residues. Per the germline V gene, CDR1 is MNHEY and CDR2 is SVGEGT. The CDR3 reads CASRTGVAKYIQYF. CDR3 DNA: TGTGCCAGCAGGACGGGCGTAGCCAAATACATTCAGTACTTC.

This clonotype appeared many times. The gene calls are TRBV6-2 or TRBV6-3 and TRBJ2-6; D not certain. Germline V lookup: CDR1 MNHEY, CDR2 SVGEGT. V gave up 7 bases and J gave up 0 bases, with 7 bases separating them. The CDR3 is made up of 14 amino acids. The CDR3: CASKQSSGANVLTF. CDR3 bases: TGTGCCAGCAAACAGTCCTCTGGGGCCAACGTCCTGACTTTC.

This clonotype was seen repeatedly, ten times or more. The V call is TRBV6-1, the J call TRBJ2-1; no firm D call. From germline, CDR1 is MNHNS and CDR2 SASEGT. With 6 bases removed from V and 0 bases from J, the gap between germline ends came to 9 bases. The CDR3 is 14 amino acids. CDR3 nucleotide sequence: TGTGCCAGCAGCAGACCGAGCTCCTACAATGAGCAGTTCTTC. It is translated as CASSRPSSYNEQFF.

This clonotype has a single count. The chain recombines TRBV7-8 with TRBJ2-7; 10 nucleotides match TRBD1. CDR3 length equals 14 residues. CDR1 and CDR2 from the germline V gene are SGHVS and FQNEAQ. Losses at the gene ends were 3 bases for V and 6 bases for J; bases not matched to a gene: 5. CDR3 nucleotides: TGTGCCAGCAGCTTGAGGGACAGGGGATCCGAGCAGTACTTC. Its protein is CASSLRDRGSEQYF.

This clonotype has at least ten counts. The J gene is TRBJ2-1, the V gene TRBV11-3; a possible D gene is TRBD1 (5 bases). The CDR3 runs to 14 residues. Trimming removed 2 bases at V and 6 bases at J, with 11 bases between. Germline V gives CDR1 SGHNT, CDR2 YENEEA. Written as DNA, the CDR3 is TGTGCCAGCAGCTTACGAGACACAGGCAATGAGCAGTTCTTC. It is translated as CASSLRDTGNEQFF.

This clonotype was detected a few times. V and J are TRBV10-2 and TRBJ2-3; TRBD2 agrees at 7 bases. V shed 8 bases and J 4 bases; nucleotides not matched to a gene: 6. Germline lookup yields CDR1 WSHSY and CDR2 SAAADI. This CDR3 is 13 amino acids long. The CDR3 bases are TGCGCCAGCCTACTGGCGGGAGCAGATACGCAGTATTTT. It is translated as CASLLAGADTQYF.

For this clonotype: A read error may produce the germline difference seen at one junction end. This chain links TRBV11-2 with TRBJ1-1, with D uncertain. The CDR3 consists of 15 residues. Germline V gene sequence: CDR1 SGHAT, CDR2 FQNNGV. CDR3 region: CASSSLRGFNTGASF. Here the CDR3 DNA reads TGTGCCAGCAGCTCGCTGCGGGGTTTTAACACTGGAGCTTCCTTT.

The chain links TRBV5-6 to TRBJ2-7; no clear D gene. Germline CDR1 and CDR2: SGHDT and YYEEEE. CDR3 length: 14 residues. V dropped 0 bases and J dropped 2 bases, with 9 bases sitting between them. The CDR3 sequence: CASSLVNATYEQYF. The CDR3 DNA is TGTGCCAGCAGCTTGGTAAACGCGACCTACGAGCAGTACTTC.

There are a few counts of this clonotype. The chain employs TRBV30 and TRBJ2-1; 9 bases agree with TRBD2. Per germline, CDR1 GTSNPN and CDR2 SVGIG (reference sequence). The CDR3 runs 14 residues. The junction had 9 bases not matched to a gene; V was cut back by 3 bases and J by 9 bases. The CDR3 reads CAWRASGSGSEQFF. The CDR3 DNA follows: TGTGCCTGGAGGGCCTCAGGTAGCGGGAGTGAGCAGTTCTTC. Full variable domain (outside the CDR3, taken from reference TRBV30 and TRBJ2-1): SQTIHQWPATLVQPVGSPLSLECTVEGTSNPNLYWYRQAAGRGLQLLFYSVGIGQISSEVPQNLSASRPQDRQFILSSKKLLLSDSGFYLCAWRASGSGSEQFFGPGTRLTVL.

On this clonotype itself: This CDR3 is missing its conserved last phenylalanine or tryptophan, likely due to a read error. The rearrangement uses TRBV28 and TRBJ1-2; no definite D call. Per germline, CDR1 MDHEN and CDR2 SYDVKM. CDR3 length equals 14 residues. The DNA for the CDR3 is TGTGTCAGCAGCTCGGGGTGGCAGAACTATGGCTACACCTCC. It yields the protein CVSSSGWQNYGYTS.